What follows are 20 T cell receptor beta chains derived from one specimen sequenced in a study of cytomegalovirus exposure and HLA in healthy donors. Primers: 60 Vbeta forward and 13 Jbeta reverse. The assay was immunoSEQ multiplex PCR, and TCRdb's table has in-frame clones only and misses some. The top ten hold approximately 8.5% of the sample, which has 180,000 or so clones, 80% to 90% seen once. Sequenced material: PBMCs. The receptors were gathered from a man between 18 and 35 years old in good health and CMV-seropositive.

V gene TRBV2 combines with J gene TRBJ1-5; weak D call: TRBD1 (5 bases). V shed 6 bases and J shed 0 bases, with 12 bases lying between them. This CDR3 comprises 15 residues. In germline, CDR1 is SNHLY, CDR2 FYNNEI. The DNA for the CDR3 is TGTGCCAGCAGGGGGCAGGTTTATAGCAATCAGCCCCAGCATTTT. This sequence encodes CASRGQVYSNQPQHF.

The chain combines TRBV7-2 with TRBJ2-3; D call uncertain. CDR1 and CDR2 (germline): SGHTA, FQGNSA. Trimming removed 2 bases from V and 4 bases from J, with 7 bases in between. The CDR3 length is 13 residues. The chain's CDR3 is CASSLSPSDTQYF. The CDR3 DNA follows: TGTGCCAGCAGCTTATCTCCCTCAGATACGCAGTATTTT.

CDR3: CASSVLWGGNYGYTF. As DNA, the CDR3 is TGTGCCAGCAGCGTCCTATGGGGGGGCAACTATGGCTACACCTTC. The V call is TRBV5-8, the J call TRBJ1-2, with D maybe TRBD1 (6 bases). With 4 bases removed from V and 2 bases from J, the gap between germline ends came to 15 bases. This CDR3 region has 15 residues. Germline V CDR1 and CDR2: SGHTS, YDEGEE.

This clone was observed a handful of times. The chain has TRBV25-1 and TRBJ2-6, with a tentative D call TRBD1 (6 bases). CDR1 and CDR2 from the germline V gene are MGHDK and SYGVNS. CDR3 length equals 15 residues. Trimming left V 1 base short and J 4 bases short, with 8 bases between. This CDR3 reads CASSESGVGANVLTF. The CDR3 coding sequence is TGTGCCAGCAGTGAATCAGGGGTCGGGGCCAACGTCCTGACTTTC. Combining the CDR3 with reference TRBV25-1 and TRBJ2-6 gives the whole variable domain EADIYQTPRYLVIGTGKKITLECSQTMGHDKMYWYQQDPGMELHLIHYSYGVNSTEKGDLSSESTVSRIRTEHFPLTLESARPSHTSQYLCASSESGVGANVLTFGAGSRLTVL.

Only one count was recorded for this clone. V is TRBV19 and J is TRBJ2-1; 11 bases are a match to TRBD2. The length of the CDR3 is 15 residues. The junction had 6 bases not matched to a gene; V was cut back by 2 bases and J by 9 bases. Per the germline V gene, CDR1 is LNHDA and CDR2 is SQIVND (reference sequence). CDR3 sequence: CASSILTSGGVEQFF. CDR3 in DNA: TGTGCCAGTAGTATATTAACTAGCGGGGGCGTTGAGCAGTTCTTC.

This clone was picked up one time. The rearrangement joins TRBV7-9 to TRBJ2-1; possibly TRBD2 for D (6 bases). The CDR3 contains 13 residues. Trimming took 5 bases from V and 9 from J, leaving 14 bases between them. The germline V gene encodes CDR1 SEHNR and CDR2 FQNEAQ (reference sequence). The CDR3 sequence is CASSTGGKVEQFF. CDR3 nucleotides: TGTGCCAGCAGCACTGGGGGGAAGGTTGAGCAGTTCTTC.

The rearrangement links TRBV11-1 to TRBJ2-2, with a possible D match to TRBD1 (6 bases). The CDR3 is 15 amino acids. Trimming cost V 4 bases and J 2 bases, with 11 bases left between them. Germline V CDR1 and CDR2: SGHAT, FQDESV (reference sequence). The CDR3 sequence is CASSSDRTNTGELFF. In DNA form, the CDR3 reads TGTGCCAGCAGCTCGGACAGAACCAACACCGGGGAGCTGTTTTTT.

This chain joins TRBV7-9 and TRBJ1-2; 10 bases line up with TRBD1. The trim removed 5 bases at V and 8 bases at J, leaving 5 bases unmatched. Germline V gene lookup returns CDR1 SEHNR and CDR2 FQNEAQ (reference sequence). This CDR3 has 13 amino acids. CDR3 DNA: TGTGCCAGCAGCCCCGGGACAGGGGAGGGCTACACCTTC. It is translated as CASSPGTGEGYTF.

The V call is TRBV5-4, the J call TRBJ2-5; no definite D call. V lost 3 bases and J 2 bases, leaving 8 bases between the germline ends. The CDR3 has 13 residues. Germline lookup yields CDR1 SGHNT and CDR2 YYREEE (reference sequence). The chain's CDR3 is CASSSGSQETQYF. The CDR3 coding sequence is TGTGCCAGCAGCTCCGGGTCTCAAGAGACCCAGTACTTC.

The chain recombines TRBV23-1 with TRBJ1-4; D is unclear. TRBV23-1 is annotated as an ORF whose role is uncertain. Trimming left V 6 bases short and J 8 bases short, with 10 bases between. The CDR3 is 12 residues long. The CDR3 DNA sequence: TGCGCCAGCAGCCTAACCTGCGAAAAACTGTTTTTT. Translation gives CASSLTCEKLFF.

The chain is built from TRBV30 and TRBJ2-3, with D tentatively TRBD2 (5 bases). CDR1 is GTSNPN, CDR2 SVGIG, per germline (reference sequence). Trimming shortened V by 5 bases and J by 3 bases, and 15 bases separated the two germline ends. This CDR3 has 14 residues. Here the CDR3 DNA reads TGTGCCTGGGAGGGATTGAGGGCTACAGATACGCAGTATTTT. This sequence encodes CAWEGLRATDTQYF.

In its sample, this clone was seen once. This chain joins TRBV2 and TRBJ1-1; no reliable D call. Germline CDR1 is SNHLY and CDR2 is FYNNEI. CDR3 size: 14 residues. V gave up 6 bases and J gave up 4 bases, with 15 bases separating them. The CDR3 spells CASRPLVTGTEAFF. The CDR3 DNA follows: TGTGCCAGCAGGCCCCTAGTAACCGGCACTGAAGCTTTCTTT.

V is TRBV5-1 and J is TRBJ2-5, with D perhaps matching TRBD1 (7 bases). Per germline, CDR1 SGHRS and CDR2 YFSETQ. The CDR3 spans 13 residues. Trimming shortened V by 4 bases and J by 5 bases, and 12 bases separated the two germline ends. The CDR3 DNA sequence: TGCGCCAGCAGCCGGGGGACAGCGGAGACCCAGTACTTC. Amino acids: CASSRGTAETQYF.

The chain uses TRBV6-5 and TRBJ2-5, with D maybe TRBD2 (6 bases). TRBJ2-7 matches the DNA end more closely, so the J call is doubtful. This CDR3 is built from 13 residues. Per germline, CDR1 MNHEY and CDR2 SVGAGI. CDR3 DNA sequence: TGTGCCAGCGCGAGGACTACGACCTACGAGCAGTACTTC. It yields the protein CASARTTTYEQYF.

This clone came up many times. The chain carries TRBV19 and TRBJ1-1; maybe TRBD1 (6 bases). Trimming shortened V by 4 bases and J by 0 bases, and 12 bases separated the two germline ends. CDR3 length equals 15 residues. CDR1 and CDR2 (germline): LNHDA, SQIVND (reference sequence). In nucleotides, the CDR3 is TGTGCCAGTAGTAACGGACAGTACTTGAACACTGAAGCTTTCTTT. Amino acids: CASSNGQYLNTEAFF.

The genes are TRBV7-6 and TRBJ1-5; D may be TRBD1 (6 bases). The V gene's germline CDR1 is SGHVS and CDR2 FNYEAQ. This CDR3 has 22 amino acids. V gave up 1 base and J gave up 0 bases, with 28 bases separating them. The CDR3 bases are TGTGCCAGCAGCTTAGTCTGTCTTATGAACGGGACACACACCCATAGCAATCAGCCCCAGCATTTT. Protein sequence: CASSLVCLMNGTHTHSNQPQHF.

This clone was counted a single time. The CDR3, as DNA: TGTGCCTGGAATTGGGGCCTCTCTGGAAACACCATATATTTT. It translates to CAWNWGLSGNTIYF. This rearrangement joins TRBV30 to TRBJ1-3; weak D call: TRBD1 (5 bases). The CDR3 is 14 residues long. The V end was cut by 4 bases, the J end by 0 bases, with 10 bases between. Looked up from germline, CDR1 is GTSNPN and CDR2 is SVGIG (reference sequence).

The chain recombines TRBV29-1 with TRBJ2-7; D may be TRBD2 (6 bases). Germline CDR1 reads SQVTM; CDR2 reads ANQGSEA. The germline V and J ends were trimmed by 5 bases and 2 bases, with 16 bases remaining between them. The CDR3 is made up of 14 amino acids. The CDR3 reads CSVRLPGDTYEQYF. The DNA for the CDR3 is TGCAGCGTTCGCCTCCCGGGGGATACCTACGAGCAGTACTTC.

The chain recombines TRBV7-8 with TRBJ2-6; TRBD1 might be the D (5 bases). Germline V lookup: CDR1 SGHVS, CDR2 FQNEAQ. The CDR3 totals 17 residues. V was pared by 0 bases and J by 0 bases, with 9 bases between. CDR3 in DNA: TGTGCCAGCAGCTTAGCGGGGCGCCCCTCTGGGGCCAACGTCCTGACTTTC. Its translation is CASSLAGRPSGANVLTF.

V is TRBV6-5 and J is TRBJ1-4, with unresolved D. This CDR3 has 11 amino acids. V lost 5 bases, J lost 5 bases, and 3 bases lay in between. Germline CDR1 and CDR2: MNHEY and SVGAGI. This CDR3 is CASSANEKLFF. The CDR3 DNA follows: TGTGCCAGCAGTGCGAATGAAAAACTGTTTTTT.